These 15 T cell receptor beta chains share one sample of origin, sequenced in a study of control samples from healthy donors and cancer patients. Assay: immunoSEQ multiplex PCR; the TCRdb copy retains only in-frame clones and omits some. Altogether about 150,000 clones are present, 89% being singletons, with the ten largest covering over 4%. Sequencing was done on a sample of blood. Source of these receptors: a man younger than 40 in good health.

The rearrangement joins TRBV12-3 or TRBV12-4 to TRBJ1-3; the D is unclear. V lost 10 bases and J lost 0, with 7 bases in between. The CDR3 consists of 12 residues. This CDR3 reads CATSLSGNTIYF. In DNA form, the CDR3 reads TGTGCCACCTCTCTCTCTGGAAACACCATATATTTT.

The rearrangement joins TRBV6-6 to TRBJ2-3; 14 nucleotides line up with TRBD2. The J segment lost 1 base and the V segment lost 5 bases, leaving 5 bases of the junction unmatched. Per germline, CDR1 MNHNY and CDR2 SVGAGI (reference sequence). CDR3 size: 17 residues. The CDR3 region has the DNA TGTGCCAGCAGTCATCGGACTAGCGGGGGGCGCACAGATACGCAGTATTTT. This gives the protein CASSHRTSGGRTDTQYF.

The chain couples TRBV15 to TRBJ2-7, with no clear D. Germline CDR1 reads LNHNV; CDR2 reads YYDKDF (reference sequence). V was clipped by 5 bases and J by 5 bases, with 13 bases between them. CDR3 length: 13 residues. CDR3: CATSQLLGNEQYF. For the CDR3, the DNA is TGTGCCACCAGCCAACTACTGGGAAACGAGCAGTACTTC. Complete variable domain (other parts from reference TRBV15 and TRBJ2-7): DAMVIQNPRYQVTQFGKPVTLSCSQTLNHNVMYWYQQKSSQAPKLLFHYYDKDFNNEADTPDNFQSRRPNTSFCFLDIRSPGLGDTAMYLCATSQLLGNEQYFGPGTRLTVT.

This clone is a singleton in its sample. The V call is TRBV11-2, the J call TRBJ2-2, with 7 positions matching TRBD1. CDR3 size: 16 residues. Germline CDR1 is SGHAT and CDR2 is FQNNGV. J gave up 0 bases and V 6 bases, and 7 bases lay outside the gene matches. CDR3 nucleotides: TGTGCCAGCAGTTCACAGACAGGGTCGAACACCGGGGAGCTGTTTTTT. Encoded protein: CASSSQTGSNTGELFF.

The chain employs TRBV3-1 (or the pseudogene TRBV3-2) and TRBJ2-2; D is ambiguous. Germline V gene data show CDR1 as LGHDT and CDR2 as YNNKEL (reference sequence). Trimming removed 3 bases at V and 4 bases at J, with 9 bases between. This CDR3 has 14 amino acids. Here the CDR3 reads CASSQQQGTGELFF. The CDR3 coding sequence is TGTGCCAGCAGCCAGCAGCAAGGCACCGGGGAGCTGTTTTTT.

The V and J genes are TRBV27 and TRBJ1-1; D is undetermined. Trimming left V 5 bases short and J 2 bases short, with 9 bases between. CDR1 is MNHEY, CDR2 SMNVEV, per germline (reference sequence). This CDR3 spans 13 amino acids. The CDR3: CASSREFNTEAFF. CDR3 DNA sequence: TGTGCCAGCAGTCGGGAATTTAACACTGAAGCTTTCTTT.

This clone was seen only once. The CDR3 DNA reads as TGTGCCAGCAGCAATGGCAGGGCCTATGGCTACACCTTC. The encoded protein is CASSNGRAYGYTF. The chain couples TRBV21-1 to TRBJ1-2; the table's D gene call, TRBD1, was not cross checked with the DNA. TRBV21-1 counts as a pseudogene. The length of the CDR3 is 13 residues.

This clone came up a few times. This chain connects TRBV25-1 to TRBJ2-3; 10 bases are a match to TRBD2. Germline V gives CDR1 MGHDK, CDR2 SYGVNS. Germline trimming cut 4 bases from V and 0 bases from J; bases unmatched to any gene: 4. This CDR3 spans 16 amino acids. CDR3 coding DNA: TGTGCCAGCAGTGGTACTAGCGGGAACAGCACAGATACGCAGTATTTT. Protein: CASSGTSGNSTDTQYF.

Note on this clone: No conserved phenylalanine or tryptophan ends this CDR3, so it is likely a read error. The limits of the CDR3 on the DNA are not certain, so only TCRdb's listed CDR3 is given. This CDR3 reads CASPHKPSRE. This chain joins TRBV23-1 and TRBJ1-1. TRBV23-1 is sorted into the ORF group, with uncertain function. The CDR3 has 10 residues if both end residues are counted.

This clone has more than one count but fewer than ten. The chain has TRBV6-6 and TRBJ2-1; 7 bases are shared with TRBD1. The CDR3 is 14 amino acids. V was pared by 7 bases and J by 5 bases, with 8 bases of the junction left unmatched. Germline CDR1 MNHNY, CDR2 SVGAGI (reference sequence). The CDR3 nucleotides are TGTGCCAGCAAATTTACAGGGGCGGACAATGAGCAGTTCTTC. Its translation is CASKFTGADNEQFF.

J is TRBJ1-1 and V is TRBV6-5; no definite D call. This CDR3 region has 11 residues. Germline values: CDR1 MNHEY, CDR2 SVGAGI. V gave up 7 bases and J gave up 0 bases, with 3 bases separating them. Here the CDR3 reads CASTLNTEAFF. The CDR3 DNA reads TGTGCCAGCACCCTGAACACTGAAGCTTTCTTT.

The genes are TRBV9 and TRBJ1-5, with a possible D match to TRBD1 (6 bases). V was clipped by 4 bases and J by 7 bases, with 18 bases between them. The CDR3 totals 15 residues. Germline V CDR1 and CDR2: SGDLS, YYNGEE. The CDR3 protein is CASSQWGQDSQPQHF. The CDR3 DNA reads as TGTGCCAGCAGCCAGTGGGGGCAGGATAGCCAGCCCCAGCATTTT.

The chain recombines TRBV5-1 with TRBJ2-2; 8 nucleotides line up with TRBD1. The CDR3 has 16 amino acids. Germline-derived CDR1 and CDR2 are SGHRS and YFSETQ. V shed 6 bases and J 1 base; nucleotides not matched to a gene: 8. The CDR3 bases are TGCGCCAGCATCCGGGACAGGCTTGAGAACACCGGGGAGCTGTTTTTT. This sequence encodes CASIRDRLENTGELFF.

The chain is built from TRBV25-1 and TRBJ2-1; TRBD1 matches 8 bases. With V trimmed by 3 bases and J by 2 bases, 3 bases remained unmatched. CDR1 MGHDK and CDR2 SYGVNS come from the germline V gene. This CDR3 spans 15 amino acids. The CDR3 is CASSDAGGTYNEQFF. The CDR3, as DNA: TGTGCCAGCAGTGACGCAGGGGGCACCTACAATGAGCAGTTCTTC.

The V gene is TRBV3-1 (or the pseudogene TRBV3-2), the J gene TRBJ1-1; no firm D call. Between the trimmed V and J ends, which lost 4 bases and 7 bases, there was a span of 13 bases. In germline, CDR1 is LGHDT, CDR2 YNNKEL (reference sequence). The length of the CDR3 is 13 residues. The CDR3 region is CASSLPSGIEAFF. CDR3 nucleotide sequence: TGTGCCAGCAGCCTGCCCTCGGGGATTGAAGCTTTCTTT.